Here is one T cell receptor beta chain with its context. Its antigen remains unidentified. The data were obtained in a study of T cell responses to AZD1222 COVID-19 vaccine. Whole-study findings and limits: Without day 14 samples, only post-peak T cell repertoires were studied. Spike-specific TCRs gained breadth and depth after people received two AZD1222 doses. White British donors predominated, females outnumbered males, and clonal diversity was possibly underestimated.

This CDR3 has 20 amino acids. The V segment lost 4 bases and the J segment 0 bases; nucleotides outside the gene matches: 20. Germline V lookup: CDR1 KGHDR, CDR2 SFDVKD. Measured with immunoSEQ multiplex PCR; TCRdb has only the in-frame clones, and not every one. The sample comprises fewer than 200,000 clones, about 90% of which are singletons, and under 8% rests with the top ten. This clonotype was obtained from an adult in good health. The V and J genes are TRBV24-1 and TRBJ2-7; TRBD1 matches at 7 bases. The source was peripheral blood, collected on day 0 of AZD1222 vaccination. The CDR3 spells CATSDRPTGQRRLSSYEQYF. DNA for the CDR3: TGTGCCACCAGTGACCGCCCGACAGGGCAGCGGCGGTTGAGCTCCTACGAGCAGTACTTC.